A single sample is the source of the 25 T cell receptor beta chains below, sequenced in a study of cytomegalovirus exposure and HLA in healthy donors. The primer mix had 60 Vbeta and 13 Jbeta primers. TCRdb keeps only in-frame clones here, not all; method: immunoSEQ multiplex PCR. The sample records 65,000 to 85,000 clones, 86% being singletons. Source material: PBMCs. These receptors all come from a woman younger than 45 in good health and CMV-seronegative.

The V gene is TRBV6-6, the J gene TRBJ2-7; 10 bases are a match to TRBD1. The ends lost 5 bases at V and 6 bases at J; junction bases unmatched: 7. The length of the CDR3 is 14 residues. From germline, CDR1 is MNHNY and CDR2 SVGAGI (reference sequence). The CDR3 DNA is TGTGCCAGCAGTAAGACAGGGGGCTTCTCCGAGCAGTACTTC. Translating it yields CASSKTGGFSEQYF.

This chain links TRBV5-1 with TRBJ2-3, with 9 bases that match TRBD1. Germline values: CDR1 SGHRS, CDR2 YFSETQ. With 4 bases clipped from V and 5 bases from J, the junction kept 11 bases outside the gene matches. The CDR3 has 16 residues. This CDR3 reads CASSTQPTGGGDTQYF. The CDR3 nucleotides read TGCGCCAGCAGCACCCAACCGACAGGGGGAGGAGATACGCAGTATTTT.

V and J are TRBV5-6 and TRBJ2-7; TRBD1 matches at 10 bases. Trimming took 5 bases from V and 5 from J; bases not matched to a gene: 10. CDR3 length: 15 amino acids. Germline assignment: CDR1 SGHDT and CDR2 YYEEEE. The CDR3 coding sequence is TGTGCCAGCAGTGCGGGGGGACAGGGGTTGCACGAGCAGTACTTC. Protein product: CASSAGGQGLHEQYF.

This clone appeared a few times. The genes are TRBV27 and TRBJ2-7; 9 bases map to TRBD1. Germline V gene lookup returns CDR1 MNHEY and CDR2 SMNVEV (reference sequence). V shed 5 bases, J shed 3 bases, and the junction held 5 bases outside the gene matches. This CDR3 comprises 14 residues. CDR3: CASSLGQGNYEQYF. The DNA of the CDR3 is TGTGCCAGCAGTCTGGGACAGGGTAACTACGAGCAGTACTTC.

This rearrangement joins TRBV28 to TRBJ1-3; 9 bases are shared with TRBD1. J was trimmed by 3 bases and V by 9 bases; bases with no gene match: 9. The CDR3 is 15 residues long. Germline CDR1 MDHEN, CDR2 SYDVKM. CDR3 coding DNA: TGTGCCAGTAGAGAGGGGACAGGGAGTGGAAACACCATATATTTT. This codes for CASREGTGSGNTIYF.

The chain couples TRBV10-3 to TRBJ2-5; D is possibly TRBD1 (6 bases). Gene TRBJ2-7 matches the end of the DNA better, so the J call may be wrong. The germline V gene has CDR1 ENHRY and CDR2 SYGVKD. CDR3 size: 13 residues. CDR3 coding DNA: TGTGCCATCAGTGATGGACAGAGTTACGAGCAGTACTTC. It yields the protein CAISDGQSYEQYF.

Here the CDR3 reads CASSGQLNQPQHF. The CDR3, as DNA: TGTGCCAGCAGCGGACAGCTCAATCAGCCCCAGCATTTT. The gene calls are TRBV7-9 and TRBJ1-5, with D maybe TRBD1 (6 bases). Between the trimmed V and J ends, which lost 5 bases and 3 bases, there was a span of 8 bases. The V gene's germline CDR1 is SEHNR and CDR2 FQNEAQ (reference sequence). CDR3 length: 13 amino acids.

The chain employs TRBV5-1 and TRBJ2-1, with D tentatively TRBD1 (5 bases). Germline V gives CDR1 SGHRS, CDR2 YFSETQ. The CDR3 runs to 15 residues. V was cut by 3 bases and J by 0 bases, with 10 bases left in between. The CDR3 sequence: CASSSGQGSYNEQFF. For the CDR3, the DNA is TGCGCCAGCAGCTCTGGTCAGGGCTCCTACAATGAGCAGTTCTTC.

This clone appeared once. The chain has TRBV4-3 and TRBJ2-7; maybe TRBD1 (6 bases). The CDR3 covers 14 residues. V was shortened by 5 bases and J by 3 bases, with 14 bases between the two germline ends. Germline V gene sequence: CDR1 LGHNA, CDR2 YSLEER. The DNA of the CDR3 is TGCGCCAGCAGCTCGCGGACAGACATCTACGAGCAGTACTTC. Amino acids: CASSSRTDIYEQYF.

CDR3 residues: CAWSYEAGETDTQYF. In DNA form, the CDR3 reads TGTGCCTGGAGTTATGAGGCGGGAGAGACAGATACGCAGTATTTT. This chain links TRBV30 with TRBJ2-3, with 7 bases aligning to TRBD2. Trimming took 2 bases from V and 3 from J; bases not matched to a gene: 8. The CDR3 has 15 amino acids. Germline V gene data show CDR1 as GTSNPN and CDR2 as SVGIG (reference sequence). Drawing the rest from reference TRBV30 and TRBJ2-3, the complete variable domain is SQTIHQWPATLVQPVGSPLSLECTVEGTSNPNLYWYRQAAGRGLQLLFYSVGIGQISSEVPQNLSASRPQDRQFILSSKKLLLSDSGFYLCAWSYEAGETDTQYFGPGTRLTVL.

This clone turned up a few times. The chain combines TRBV19 with TRBJ2-7, with D possibly being TRBD1 (7 bases). Germline V gene sequence: CDR1 LNHDA, CDR2 SQIVND (reference sequence). The V end was cut by 7 bases, the J end by 2 bases, with 15 bases between. The CDR3 loop spans 14 amino acids. This CDR3 is CASTSGGLTYEQYF. The CDR3 region has the DNA TGTGCCAGTACCTCAGGGGGGTTGACCTACGAGCAGTACTTC.

V gene TRBV28 combines with J gene TRBJ2-7, with 9 nucleotides matching TRBD1. The germline CDR1 and CDR2 sequences are MDHEN and SYDVKM. The length of the CDR3 is 15 residues. Trimming cost V 4 bases and J 5 bases; bases outside gene matches: 9. CDR3 sequence: CASSSPGQGGDEQYF. In DNA, the CDR3 is TGTGCCAGCAGTTCGCCGGGACAGGGTGGAGACGAGCAGTACTTC.

The chain couples TRBV7-9 to TRBJ1-1; the match to TRBD1 covers 10 bases. This CDR3 has 16 residues. V lost 5 bases, J lost 5 bases, and 11 bases stayed unmatched. Germline values: CDR1 SEHNR, CDR2 FQNEAQ (reference sequence). CDR3 DNA sequence: TGTGCCAGCAGCCCGTACCGGGACAGGGGTAGTACTGAAGCTTTCTTT. Translation gives CASSPYRDRGSTEAFF.

This clone appeared a few times. The V and J genes are TRBV6-1 and TRBJ1-4; the match to TRBD1 covers 11 bases. J lost 13 bases, V lost 6 bases, and 7 bases had no gene match. The germline V gene encodes CDR1 MNHNS and CDR2 SASEGT. The CDR3 sequence is 13 residues long. CDR3 bases: TGTGCCAGCAGCGGACAGGGGGCTAGTGGACTGTTTTTT. As protein: CASSGQGASGLFF.

The J gene is TRBJ1-1, the V gene TRBV5-1; tentative D call: TRBD1 (5 bases). The V gene lost 1 base and the J gene lost 1 base, with 14 bases spanning the gap. The CDR3 contains 16 residues. The germline V gene encodes CDR1 SGHRS and CDR2 YFSETQ. CDR3 region: CASSLLQGMENTEAFF. In nucleotides, the CDR3 is TGCGCCAGCAGCTTGCTTCAGGGAATGGAGAACACTGAAGCTTTCTTT.

The chain employs TRBV5-1 and TRBJ2-3; no reliable D call. The length of the CDR3 is 14 residues. CDR1 and CDR2 (germline): SGHRS, YFSETQ. Between the trimmed V and J ends, which lost 0 bases and 3 bases, there was a span of 8 bases. The CDR3 nucleotides read TGCGCCAGCAGCTTGGGCCCAGAAACAGATACGCAGTATTTT. Its protein product is CASSLGPETDTQYF.

The chain combines TRBV14 with TRBJ1-1; D might be TRBD1 (6 bases). Trimming took 6 bases from V and 1 from J, leaving 12 bases between them. The CDR3 loop spans 14 amino acids. Germline V gene sequence: CDR1 SGHDN, CDR2 FVKESK. The CDR3 reads CASRSGVRNTEAFF. CDR3 bases: TGTGCCAGCAGGTCAGGGGTGCGGAACACTGAAGCTTTCTTT.

The chain employs TRBV6-1 and TRBJ2-7, with 12 bases fitting TRBD2. CDR3 size: 14 residues. CDR1 is MNHNS and CDR2 is SASEGT in the germline V gene. V lost 2 bases, J lost 6 bases, and 2 bases stayed unmatched. The CDR3 DNA reads as TGTGCCAGCAGTGAACTAGCGGGAGGGCGCGAGCAGTACTTC. As protein: CASSELAGGREQYF.

The chain is built from TRBV19 and TRBJ1-4; 11 bases agree with TRBD1. Germline-derived CDR1 and CDR2 are LNHDA and SQIVND (reference sequence). After removal of 4 bases from V and 8 bases from J, the junction contained 6 bases not matched to a gene. The CDR3 length is 15 residues. The CDR3 sequence is CASSTLGQGAEKLFF. The CDR3 bases are TGTGCCAGTAGTACACTTGGACAGGGGGCGGAAAAACTGTTTTTT. Looking up the rest from reference TRBV19 and TRBJ1-4 gives the full variable domain: DGGITQSPKYLFRKEGQNVTLSCEQNLNHDAMYWYRQDPGQGLRLIYYSQIVNDFQKGDIAEGYSVSREKKESFPLTVTSAQKNPTAFYLCASSTLGQGAEKLFFGSGTQLSVL.

The rearrangement uses TRBV19 and TRBJ2-3; D possibly corresponds to TRBD1 (6 bases). This CDR3 has 14 residues. V was cut by 4 bases and J by 2 bases, with 10 bases left in between. Germline V gene sequence: CDR1 LNHDA, CDR2 SQIVND (reference sequence). The CDR3 loop is CASSTRTVTDTQYF. The CDR3 DNA reads TGTGCCAGTAGTACGAGGACAGTCACAGATACGCAGTATTTT.

The chain has TRBV19 and TRBJ1-2; 9 bases match TRBD1. After removal of 5 bases from V and 4 bases from J, the junction contained 8 bases not matched to a gene. The CDR3 is 15 amino acids. The germline CDR1 and CDR2 sequences are LNHDA and SQIVND (reference sequence). DNA of the CDR3: TGTGCCAGTAGTTTCGGGACAGGGAGGTCCTATGGCTACACCTTC. Its protein is CASSFGTGRSYGYTF.

This rearrangement joins TRBV5-1 to TRBJ2-7; 10 bases align to TRBD1. The CDR3 sequence is 14 residues long. Germline V lookup: CDR1 SGHRS, CDR2 YFSETQ. The trim removed 4 bases at V and 2 bases at J, leaving 3 bases unmatched. CDR3: CASSPGTGAYEQYF. DNA of the CDR3: TGCGCCAGCAGCCCCGGGACAGGGGCCTACGAGCAGTACTTC.

This CDR3 reads CASSTQQGSYYGYTF. CDR3 in DNA: TGTGCCAGTAGTACCCAACAGGGTTCGTACTATGGCTACACCTTC. The rearrangement links TRBV19 to TRBJ1-2, with D tentatively TRBD1 (6 bases). Germline CDR1 reads LNHDA; CDR2 reads SQIVND (reference sequence). The CDR3 spans 15 residues. The V and J ends lost 4 bases and 3 bases respectively, with 15 bases between them.

The chain employs TRBV5-4 and TRBJ2-6; TRBD1 agrees at 9 bases. V trimming: 2 bases; J trimming: 1 base; junction bases outside the gene matches: 7. Germline CDR1 SGHNT, CDR2 YYREEE (reference sequence). The CDR3 length is 18 residues. Here the CDR3 reads CASSFRGQGGSGANVLTF. The CDR3 coding sequence is TGTGCCAGCAGCTTTAGGGGACAGGGTGGATCTGGGGCCAACGTCCTGACTTTC.

This chain connects TRBV6-1 to TRBJ1-1; 7 nucleotides align to TRBD1. The CDR3 has 13 amino acids. Germline lookup yields CDR1 MNHNS and CDR2 SASEGT. The J segment lost 4 bases and the V segment lost 6 bases, leaving 5 bases of the junction unmatched. The CDR3 DNA is TGTGCCAGCAGAGGGCCAGGGGGCACTGAAGCTTTCTTT. Protein sequence: CASRGPGGTEAFF.